This is a list of T cell receptor beta chains from one sample in a study of PD-L1 blockade in urothelial cancer. This table comes from immunoSEQ multiplex PCR, and its TCRdb copy is limited to in-frame clones, with some not included. Among roughly 50,000 clones listed, about 85% were seen once. Sample: PBMCs, taken around atezolizumab (anti-PD-L1) treatment. These receptor sequences come from a man aged 70 or older with urothelial cancer. Each CDR3 is given with its conserved first and last residue. The order of the fields is J gene, clone size, D gene, V gene, CDR3 protein, CDR3 DNA. D genes are given only for firm matches. Some rows have no size entry. The others give once, few or many, or a class for an expanded clone.

TRBJ1-1,few,TRBD1,TRBV5-5,CASSFWDRGPGAFF,TGTGCCAGCAGCTTTTGGGACAGGGGACCCGGGGCTTTCTTT
TRBJ2-1,once,TRBD2,TRBV28,CASSSTPSGGYNEQFF,TGTGCCAGCAGTTCAACACCTAGCGGGGGTTACAATGAGCAGTTCTTC
TRBJ1-1,once,NA,TRBV6-6,CASRDDREAFF,TGTGCCAGCAGAGACGACAGAGAAGCTTTCTTT
TRBJ1-5,NA,NA,TRBV30,CAWSGALFNQPQHF,TGTGCCTGGAGTGGAGCCCTATTCAATCAGCCCCAGCATTTT
TRBJ2-1,NA,TRBD2,TRBV11-1,CASSLEPAGGYNEQFF,TGTGCCAGCAGCTTAGAGCCAGCGGGAGGCTACAATGAGCAGTTCTTC
TRBJ2-7,NA,TRBD2,TRBV7-9,CASSLAAGRTSYEQYF,TGTGCCAGCAGCTTAGCGGCCGGGAGGACCTCCTACGAGCAGTACTTC
TRBJ2-3,NA,NA,TRBV21-1,CASSKGRYAYF,TGTGCCAGCAGCAAAGGCAGATACGCGTATTTT
TRBJ2-7,NA,TRBD1,TRBV5-8,CASSLRDRGAEQYF,TGTGCCAGCAGCTTGAGGGACAGGGGTGCCGAGCAGTACTTC
TRBJ2-3,NA,TRBD2,TRBV9,CASSFQISGRGTDTQYF,TGTGCCAGCAGTTTCCAGATTAGCGGGAGAGGTACAGATACGCAGTATTTT
TRBJ2-1,once,TRBD1,TRBV5-1,CASRWGQGAFNEQFF,TGCGCCAGCAGATGGGGACAGGGGGCCTTCAATGAGCAGTTCTTC
TRBJ2-1,NA,NA,TRBV5-1,CASSLGDSAYNEQFF,TGCGCCAGCAGCTTAGGGGATTCCGCCTACAATGAGCAGTTCTTC
TRBJ2-2,NA,TRBD1,TRBV5-1,CASSLAGQGIAGELFF,TGCGCCAGCAGCTTGGCGGGACAGGGGATCGCCGGGGAGCTGTTTTTT
TRBJ2-1,NA,TRBD2,TRBV2,CASSVRLAGPSSYNEQFF,TGTGCCAGCAGTGTTAGGCTAGCGGGGCCAAGCTCCTACAATGAGCAGTTCTTC
TRBJ2-7,NA,NA,TRBV7-9,CASSLVGRHYEQYF,TGTGCCAGCAGCCTAGTAGGGAGACACTACGAGCAGTACTTC
TRBJ2-1,NA,TRBD2,TRBV30,CAWSGGVSEREGYNEQFF,TGTGCCTGGAGTGGGGGCGTATCGGAGCGGGAGGGTTACAATGAGCAGTTCTTC
TRBJ2-7,NA,NA,TRBV7-8,CASSSPPLGRDEQYF,TGTGCCAGCAGCTCCCCACCTCTGGGCCGAGACGAGCAGTACTTC
TRBJ2-1,NA,NA,TRBV2,CASSFDPRGGQFF,TGTGCCAGCAGTTTTGACCCCCGCGGCGGGCAGTTCTTC
TRBJ2-1,NA,TRBD2,TRBV5-4,CASSLESGSYNEQFF,TGTGCCAGCAGCTTGGAGAGCGGGAGCTACAATGAGCAGTTCTTC
TRBJ1-1,NA,NA,TRBV18,CASSPRDRGFGDTEAFF,TGTGCCAGCTCACCAAGAGACAGAGGCTTTGGGGACACTGAAGCTTTCTTT
TRBJ1-2,NA,NA,TRBV10-2,CASSESKRRNYGYTF,TGCGCCAGCAGTGAGTCGAAGAGGAGGAACTATGGCTACACCTTC
TRBJ1-5,NA,TRBD1,TRBV7-2,CASSPDRAQQPQHF,TGTGCCAGCAGCCCCGACAGGGCGCAGCAGCCCCAGCATTTT
TRBJ1-1,NA,TRBD1,TRBV7-8,CASSLGDSWGTEAFF,TGTGCCAGCAGCTTGGGGGACAGTTGGGGCACTGAAGCTTTCTTT
TRBJ1-3,once,NA,TRBV9,CASSVGPGDGNTIYF,TGTGCCAGCAGCGTAGGTCCAGGGGATGGAAACACCATATATTTT
TRBJ2-3,NA,TRBD2,TRBV9,CASSVSGRAIDTQYF,TGTGCCAGCAGCGTGAGCGGGAGGGCTATAGATACGCAGTATTTT
TRBJ1-2,NA,NA,TRBV6-5,CASSLGGLDYGYTF,TGTGCCAGCAGTTTGGGGGGATTGGACTATGGCTACACCTTC
TRBJ2-7,NA,TRBD2,TRBV11-2,CASSFGTSGPLAYEQYF,TGTGCCAGCAGCTTCGGGACTAGCGGCCCCTTGGCCTACGAGCAGTACTTC
TRBJ2-7,NA,TRBD2,TRBV9,CASSVGPGLAMDEQYF,TGTGCCAGCAGCGTAGGCCCGGGACTAGCCATGGACGAGCAGTACTTC
TRBJ2-1,NA,NA,TRBV19,CASSTGLRRGDEQFF,TGTGCCAGTAGTACGGGACTTCGCCGGGGCGATGAGCAGTTCTTC
TRBJ1-5,NA,NA,TRBV6-5,CASSLQGEQPQHF,TGTGCCAGCAGTTTACAGGGAGAGCAGCCCCAGCATTTT
TRBJ1-2,NA,TRBD1,TRBV30,CASRGTGTYGYTF,TGTGCCTCCCGGGGGACAGGGACGTATGGCTACACCTTC
TRBJ2-2,NA,NA,TRBV7-8,CASSLHLEIANTGELFF,TGTGCCAGCAGCTTACACCTAGAGATTGCGAACACCGGGGAGCTGTTTTTT
TRBJ2-1,few,NA,TRBV30,CAWAGLQGNEQFF,TGTGCCTGGGCAGGGTTACAGGGCAATGAGCAGTTCTTC
TRBJ2-3,NA,TRBD2,TRBV13,CASSRWTSGSLSTDTQYF,TGTGCCAGCAGCAGATGGACTAGCGGGAGCCTTAGCACAGATACGCAGTATTTT
TRBJ2-1,NA,TRBD2,TRBV9,CASSATSGTPRGNEQFF,TGTGCCAGCAGCGCGACTAGCGGGACTCCGCGGGGAAATGAGCAGTTCTTC
TRBJ2-1,few,NA,TRBV19,CASTAGNEQFF,TGTGCCAGTACAGCGGGCAATGAGCAGTTCTTC
TRBJ2-1,NA,NA,TRBV11-2,CASSLEHAGGVNEQFF,TGTGCCAGCAGCTTAGAGCATGCCGGGGGTGTCAATGAGCAGTTCTTC
TRBJ1-1,NA,NA,TRBV18,CASSRGQGGAEAFF,TGTGCCAGCTCACGGGGTCAGGGAGGCGCTGAAGCTTTCTTT